These T cell receptor beta chains were read from a single sample in a study of beta chain features in type 1 diabetes. Using immunoSEQ multiplex PCR, the repertoire was profiled, and TCRdb retains in-frame clones only, with some absent. The sample comprises about 650,000 clones, under 15% of which are singletons, and more than 0.095% rests with the top ten. Sequencing was done on a sample of naive CD4+ T cells from blood. The receptors originated from a man younger than 40 with type 1 diabetes. CDR3s include the opening cysteine and the closing phenylalanine or tryptophan. Each record gives: J gene, V gene, clone size, D gene, CDR3 DNA, CDR3 protein. A D gene is named only where the DNA matches it firmly. The size of a clone is reported for some rows only, either as once, few or many, or as a class for expanded clones.

J gene: TRBJ2-3
V gene: TRBV4-3
clone size: NA
D gene: NA
CDR3 DNA: TGCGCCAGCAGCCAAGCCCCCCCGACTGACACAGATACGCAGTATTTT
CDR3 protein: CASSQAPPTDTDTQYF

J gene: TRBJ2-7
V gene: TRBV30
clone size: few
D gene: NA
CDR3 DNA: TGTGCCTGGAGTGGGCGGGAAGGGGGCTCCTACGAGCAGTACTTC
CDR3 protein: CAWSGREGGSYEQYF

J gene: TRBJ2-5
V gene: TRBV4-1
clone size: few
D gene: TRBD1
CDR3 DNA: TGCGCCAGCAGCCAAACAGGGGCGATCCAAGAGACCCAGTACTTC
CDR3 protein: CASSQTGAIQETQYF

J gene: TRBJ2-7
V gene: TRBV29-1
clone size: few
D gene: TRBD1
CDR3 DNA: TGCAGCGTCAGCACCGGGACAGGGGGCAACGAGCAGTACTTC
CDR3 protein: CSVSTGTGGNEQYF

J gene: TRBJ1-2
V gene: TRBV5-6
clone size: few
D gene: NA
CDR3 DNA: TGTGCCAGCAGCTTGTATCGGGCCGGCTACACCTTC
CDR3 protein: CASSLYRAGYTF

J gene: TRBJ1-2
V gene: TRBV28
clone size: NA
D gene: NA
CDR3 DNA: TGTGCCAGCAGCGACGCAACCAGGGAACTCAAGTATGGCTACACCTTC
CDR3 protein: CASSDATRELKYGYTF

J gene: TRBJ2-7
V gene: TRBV28
clone size: NA
D gene: NA
CDR3 DNA: TGTGCCAGCAGCCGGACAGAGTTCTACGAGCAGTACTTC
CDR3 protein: CASSRTEFYEQYF

J gene: TRBJ1-1
V gene: TRBV4-1
clone size: NA
D gene: NA
CDR3 DNA: TGCGCCAGCAGCCAAGAGTTGAGGGGGGAAGCTTTCTTT
CDR3 protein: CASSQELRGEAFF

J gene: TRBJ2-1
V gene: TRBV5-1
clone size: NA
D gene: NA
CDR3 DNA: TGCGCCAGCACGGCGGGATTGACCTACAATGAGCAGTTCTTC
CDR3 protein: CASTAGLTYNEQFF

J gene: TRBJ1-2
V gene: TRBV25-1
clone size: NA
D gene: NA
CDR3 DNA: TGTGCCAGCAGTGAATACGGGGGTAACTATGGCTACACCTTC
CDR3 protein: CASSEYGGNYGYTF

J gene: TRBJ2-3
V gene: TRBV7-3
clone size: few
D gene: NA
CDR3 DNA: TGTGCCAGCAGATTAAGGATCTCAGATACGCAGTATTTT
CDR3 protein: CASRLRISDTQYF

J gene: TRBJ2-3
V gene: TRBV7-9
clone size: few
D gene: NA
CDR3 DNA: TGTGCCAGCAGCTTACCCAACGGCCGGGACCCCCGGGGAACGCAGTATTTT
CDR3 protein: CASSLPNGRDPRGTQYF

J gene: TRBJ2-2
V gene: TRBV27
clone size: few
D gene: NA
CDR3 DNA: TGTGCCAGCAGTTGGAGCGGTCACGGGGAGCTGTTTTTT
CDR3 protein: CASSWSGHGELFF

J gene: TRBJ2-7
V gene: TRBV18
clone size: few
D gene: NA
CDR3 DNA: TGTGCCAGCTCACCAGGGAACTCCTACGAGCAGTACTTC
CDR3 protein: CASSPGNSYEQYF

J gene: TRBJ1-2
V gene: TRBV4-3
clone size: NA
D gene: NA
CDR3 DNA: TGCGCCAGCAGCCAAGATCTGCAAAGTGGCTACACCTTC
CDR3 protein: CASSQDLQSGYTF

J gene: TRBJ1-1
V gene: TRBV11-1
clone size: NA
D gene: NA
CDR3 DNA: TGTGCCAGCGGACGGTCCACTGAAGCTTTCTTT
CDR3 protein: CASGRSTEAFF

J gene: TRBJ2-5
V gene: TRBV7-7
clone size: NA
D gene: NA
CDR3 DNA: TGTGCTAGCAGCCTCACCATAGCAGAAGAGACCCAGTACTTC
CDR3 protein: CASSLTIAEETQYF

J gene: TRBJ2-3
V gene: TRBV5-1
clone size: NA
D gene: NA
CDR3 DNA: TGCGCCAGCAGCGAGGTACAGGGAAGGCGGGCGGATACGCAGTATTTT
CDR3 protein: CASSEVQGRRADTQYF

J gene: TRBJ2-1
V gene: TRBV5-1
clone size: few
D gene: TRBD2
CDR3 DNA: TGCGCCAGCACCCCGGGAGGCTCCTACAATGAGCAGTTCTTC
CDR3 protein: CASTPGGSYNEQFF

J gene: TRBJ2-3
V gene: TRBV2
clone size: NA
D gene: NA
CDR3 DNA: TGTGCCAGCAGTTTTAACCAGGGCACAGATACGCAGTATTTT
CDR3 protein: CASSFNQGTDTQYF

J gene: TRBJ2-7
V gene: TRBV7-2
clone size: NA
D gene: NA
CDR3 DNA: TGTGCCAGCAGCTCACCAGGGAAAGGAACTTACGAGCAGTACTTC
CDR3 protein: CASSSPGKGTYEQYF

J gene: TRBJ1-2
V gene: TRBV6-5
clone size: NA
D gene: NA
CDR3 DNA: TGTGCCACAGGAACAGGGTACAACTATGGCTACACCTTC
CDR3 protein: CATGTGYNYGYTF

J gene: TRBJ2-1
V gene: TRBV5-6
clone size: few
D gene: NA
CDR3 DNA: TGTGCCAGCAGCCCCGGGACATTGGCGTACCATGAGCAGTTCTTC
CDR3 protein: CASSPGTLAYHEQFF